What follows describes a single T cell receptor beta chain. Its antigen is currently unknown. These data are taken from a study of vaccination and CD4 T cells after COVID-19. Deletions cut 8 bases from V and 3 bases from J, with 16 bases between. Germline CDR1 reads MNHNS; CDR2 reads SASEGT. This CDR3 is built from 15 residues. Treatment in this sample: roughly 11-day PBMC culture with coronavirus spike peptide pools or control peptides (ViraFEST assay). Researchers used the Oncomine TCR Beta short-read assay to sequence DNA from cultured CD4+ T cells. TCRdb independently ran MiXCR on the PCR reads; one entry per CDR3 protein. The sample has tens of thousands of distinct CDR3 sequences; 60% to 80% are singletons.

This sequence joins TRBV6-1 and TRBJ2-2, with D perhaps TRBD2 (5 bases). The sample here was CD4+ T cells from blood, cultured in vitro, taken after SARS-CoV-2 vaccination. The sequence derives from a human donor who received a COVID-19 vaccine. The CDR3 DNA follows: TGTGCCAGCTCGCCACGAGGGTCGGACACCGGGGAGCTGTTTTTT. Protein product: CASSPRGSDTGELFF.